This TCR beta chain is from a study of blood T cell repertoires in COVID-19. In the study overall: Samples representing acute and convalescent COVID-19 were sourced from the United States, Italy and Spain. Nucleic acid was either cDNA or gDNA, and it came from T cells, B-cell-depleted T cells, or PBMCs.

The repertoire was sequenced with immunoSEQ multiplex PCR; TCRdb's copy has only in-frame clones and lacks some. The table lists about 400,000 clones, 89% of them singletons. Germline-derived CDR1 and CDR2 are LNHDA and SQIVND (reference sequence). CDR3 length: 13 residues. The ends were cut back, 6 bases at V and 5 bases at J, with 11 bases in the middle. This receptor was taken from a man aged 35 to 55 with acute or convalescent COVID-19. The sample was peripheral blood. This chain uses TRBV19 with TRBJ2-1; TRBD2 is a possible D gene (6 bases). The chain's CDR3 is CASSGSLNNEQFF. DNA for the CDR3: TGTGCCAGTAGCGGGAGCCTTAACAATGAGCAGTTCTTC.